The TCR beta chain described here comes from a study of T cell responses to AZD1222 COVID-19 vaccine. The assay was immunoSEQ multiplex PCR, and TCRdb's table has in-frame clones only and misses some. The sample has about 130,000 clones, 88% seen once. General study findings and limits: Spike-specific TCR depth and breadth grew after two AZD1222 doses. Seropositive status at baseline applied to only 6 or 7 AZD1222 recipients.

This clone was seen more than once but under ten times. The antigen is unknown. The TCR comes from an adult in good health. Sequences were derived from peripheral blood, sampled on day 0 of MenACWY control vaccination.

CDR3 sequence (DNA): TGTGCCACCAGTGATCCGATGCGTGCCATGTTCTTC. As protein: CATSDPMRAMFF. The V gene is TRBV24-1, the J gene TRBJ2-1; no firm D call. Germline loops: CDR1 KGHDR, CDR2 SFDVKD. The CDR3 consists of 12 residues. Trimming cost V 3 bases and J 15 bases, with 14 bases left between them.